The 27 T cell receptor beta chains below were found in one sample sequenced in a study of blood T cell repertoires in COVID-19. Clones were read by immunoSEQ multiplex PCR, and TCRdb kept only the in-frame ones, dropping some. Of about 320,000 clones detected, 88% appear once; the ten largest clones hold under 6%. Sequenced input: PBMCs or T cells enriched from blood (not recorded which). The receptors here all came from a man aged 25-45 years who had recovered from COVID-19.

This sequence joins TRBV27 and TRBJ1-2; TRBD1 matches 7 bases. The V and J ends lost 2 bases and 3 bases, in that order; junction bases with no gene match: 9. CDR1 and CDR2 (germline): MNHEY, SMNVEV (reference sequence). This CDR3 is 16 amino acids long. The CDR3 DNA follows: TGTGCCAGCAGTTTAACAGGACAGGCTGACCACTATGGCTACACCTTC. This gives the protein CASSLTGQADHYGYTF.

The chain couples TRBV6-5 to TRBJ2-7, with TRBD1 identical over 9 bases. CDR1 is MNHEY, CDR2 SVGAGI, per germline. Trimming cost V 6 bases and J 1 base; bases outside gene matches: 4. The CDR3 extends over 14 amino acids. The CDR3 bases are TGTGCCAGCAGCTCCGGGACAGGGTCCTACGAGCAGTACTTC. Translating gives CASSSGTGSYEQYF.

This clone has a single count. Other DNA variants within this sample encode the same CDR3. The V and J genes are TRBV18 and TRBJ2-7, with 12 bases identical to TRBD1. V trimming: 6 bases; J trimming: 5 bases; junction bases outside the gene matches: 5. Germline CDR1 KGHSH, CDR2 LQKENI. The CDR3 is made up of 14 amino acids. The CDR3: CASSPGQGAHEQYF. The CDR3 DNA is TGTGCCAGCTCCCCGGGACAGGGGGCCCACGAGCAGTACTTC.

The V and J genes are TRBV5-4 and TRBJ2-7; D may be TRBD2 (7 bases). This CDR3 region has 16 residues. In germline, CDR1 is SGHNT, CDR2 YYREEE (reference sequence). V lost 0 bases, J lost 3 bases, and 16 bases lay in between. As DNA, the CDR3 is TGTGCCAGCAGCTTGGCTGCGGGGGCCAAAAACTACGAGCAGTACTTC. Encoded protein: CASSLAAGAKNYEQYF. Full variable domain (missing parts from reference TRBV5-4 and TRBJ2-7): ETGVTQSPTHLIKTRGQQVTLRCSSQSGHNTVSWYQQALGQGPQFIFQYYREEENGRGNFPPRFSGLQFPNYSSELNVNALELDDSALYLCASSLAAGAKNYEQYFGPGTRLTVT.

The chain links TRBV3-1 (or the pseudogene TRBV3-2) to TRBJ1-6; possibly TRBD1 for D (5 bases). V lost 7 bases and J lost 1, with 17 bases in between. The CDR3 runs to 17 residues. Per germline, CDR1 LGHDT and CDR2 YNNKEL (reference sequence). The CDR3 nucleotides are TGTGCCAGCACCGAAACCGGGGGAGGATCCTATAATTCACCCCTCCACTTT. This sequence encodes CASTETGGGSYNSPLHF.

The chain couples TRBV3-1 (or the pseudogene TRBV3-2) to TRBJ2-5, with TRBD2 matching 7 bases. This CDR3 is 15 amino acids long. The trim removed 1 base at V and 5 bases at J, leaving 7 bases unmatched. Looked up from germline, CDR1 is LGHDT and CDR2 is YNNKEL (reference sequence). As DNA, the CDR3 is TGTGCCAGCAGCCAAGGTCCGGGGGGTTGGGAGACCCAGTACTTC. The encoded protein is CASSQGPGGWETQYF.

V is TRBV16 and J is TRBJ1-1; unclear D gene. Trimming pared 2 bases from V and 1 base from J, leaving 8 bases between. There are 14 residues in the CDR3. The V gene's germline CDR1 is KGHSY and CDR2 FQNENV. The CDR3 sequence: CASSQNRGNTEAFF. The DNA of the CDR3 is TGTGCCAGCAGCCAAAACCGAGGGAACACTGAAGCTTTCTTT.

The gene calls are TRBV28 and TRBJ1-1; D ambiguous. Trimming stripped 3 bases from V and 0 bases from J, with 5 bases between. CDR3 size: 13 residues. Germline V CDR1 and CDR2: MDHEN, SYDVKM. CDR3 region: CASSFPVNTEAFF. In nucleotides, the CDR3 is TGTGCCAGCAGTTTTCCGGTGAACACTGAAGCTTTCTTT.

The J gene is TRBJ2-3, the V gene TRBV5-1; D is unclear. Looked up from germline, CDR1 is SGHRS and CDR2 is YFSETQ. With 1 base removed from V and 2 bases from J, the gap between germline ends came to 8 bases. CDR3 length equals 14 residues. The CDR3 reads CASSLWLNTDTQYF. In DNA, the CDR3 is TGCGCCAGCAGCTTGTGGCTGAACACAGATACGCAGTATTTT.

The V gene is TRBV19, the J gene TRBJ1-5; D gene ambiguous. CDR1 and CDR2 (germline): LNHDA, SQIVND (reference sequence). The ends were cut back, 0 bases at V and 2 bases at J, with 8 bases in the middle. The CDR3 covers 15 residues. The CDR3 reads CASSIDKRGNQPQHF. The CDR3 region has the DNA TGTGCCAGTAGTATAGATAAGAGGGGCAATCAGCCCCAGCATTTT.

V gene TRBV28 combines with J gene TRBJ1-2; 7 bases map to TRBD1. Germline assignment: CDR1 MDHEN and CDR2 SYDVKM. With V trimmed by 5 bases and J by 7 bases, 19 bases remained unmatched. The CDR3 contains 17 residues. The CDR3 coding sequence is TGTGCCAGCAGTCAAATAAGGAGGATCGCAGGGGGTGGTGGCTACACCTTC. This encodes CASSQIRRIAGGGGYTF.

The genes are TRBV5-1 and TRBJ2-5; D gene unclear. V gave up 0 bases and J gave up 4 bases, with 7 bases separating them. From germline, CDR1 is SGHRS and CDR2 YFSETQ. The CDR3 has 13 residues. DNA of the CDR3: TGCGCCAGCAGCTTGGGGGCAGGAGAGACCCAGTACTTC. Translated, it gives CASSLGAGETQYF.

The rearrangement links TRBV11-2 to TRBJ2-2; the D is unclear. With 1 base removed from V and 6 bases from J, the gap between germline ends came to 12 bases. CDR3 length: 15 residues. Germline V gene sequence: CDR1 SGHAT, CDR2 FQNNGV. The CDR3 DNA sequence: TGTGCCAGCAGCTTAGTCCGTGGCCGGGCCGGGGAGCTGTTTTTT. Amino acid sequence: CASSLVRGRAGELFF.

This chain joins TRBV7-6 and TRBJ1-4; a possible D gene is TRBD1 (5 bases). The ends were cut back, 8 bases at V and 8 bases at J, with 15 bases in the middle. Germline V gives CDR1 SGHVS, CDR2 FNYEAQ. This CDR3 contains 13 residues. The CDR3 DNA sequence: TGTGCCAGCCCGTATAGGGGAGGAGAAAAACTGTTTTTT. Translation: CASPYRGGEKLFF.

The rearrangement joins TRBV5-1 to TRBJ1-1; possible D gene TRBD1, 6 bases. CDR3 size: 13 residues. Per germline, CDR1 SGHRS and CDR2 YFSETQ. With 3 bases removed from V and 4 bases from J, the gap between germline ends came to 10 bases. The CDR3 loop is CASSWTAPTEAFF. DNA for the CDR3: TGCGCCAGCAGCTGGACAGCCCCCACTGAAGCTTTCTTT.

The chain links TRBV11-2 to TRBJ2-7, with D possibly being TRBD1 (5 bases). CDR3 size: 13 residues. V lost 4 bases and J 4 bases, leaving 11 bases between the germline ends. Germline CDR1 and CDR2: SGHAT and FQNNGV. DNA for the CDR3: TGTGCCAGCAGCTCTGTACAGGTTTACGAGCAGTACTTC. This gives the protein CASSSVQVYEQYF.

With respect to this clone: This same CDR3 is encoded by further DNA sequences in the sample. The chain uses TRBV30 and TRBJ2-7; D perhaps matches TRBD1 (6 bases). CDR1 and CDR2 from the germline V gene are GTSNPN and SVGIG (reference sequence). Deletions cut 1 base from V and 3 bases from J, with 7 bases between. The CDR3 has 12 amino acids. The CDR3 protein is CAWSADSYEQYF. CDR3 sequence (DNA): TGTGCCTGGAGTGCGGACAGCTACGAGCAGTACTTC.

In its sample, this clone was seen once. The genes are TRBV10-3 and TRBJ1-5; tentative D call: TRBD1 (5 bases). This CDR3 contains 14 residues. Germline V gene data show CDR1 as ENHRY and CDR2 as SYGVKD. Trimming shortened V by 6 bases and J by 6 bases, and 15 bases separated the two germline ends. CDR3 coding DNA: TGTGCCATCAGCCCCCAGGTGGGGGGTCAGCCCCAGCATTTT. Encoded protein: CAISPQVGGQPQHF.

V is TRBV3-1 (or the pseudogene TRBV3-2) and J is TRBJ2-2; D unresolved. Trimming removed 2 bases at V and 6 bases at J, with 10 bases between. The CDR3 is 14 amino acids. Germline CDR1 is LGHDT and CDR2 is YNNKEL (reference sequence). This CDR3 is CASSQPYLAGELFF. The CDR3 nucleotides read TGTGCCAGCAGCCAACCCTATTTGGCCGGGGAGCTGTTTTTT.

The rearrangement joins TRBV29-1 to TRBJ2-3; D perhaps matches TRBD1 (6 bases). Trimming took 3 bases from V and 2 from J, leaving 9 bases between them. This CDR3 contains 13 residues. The germline gives CDR1 SQVTM, CDR2 ANQGSEA. CDR3: CSVDGQSTDTQYF. The CDR3 DNA reads TGCAGCGTTGATGGACAGTCCACAGATACGCAGTATTTT.

The rearrangement links TRBV10-1 to TRBJ2-7; 10 bases agree with TRBD1. This CDR3 comprises 15 residues. The trim removed 5 bases at V and 7 bases at J, leaving 11 bases unmatched. In germline, CDR1 is WNHNN, CDR2 SYGVQD (reference sequence). The CDR3 region has the DNA TGCGCCAGCAGTCCCGGACAGGGGGAGTTAAGTGAGCAGTACTTC. Translated: CASSPGQGELSEQYF.

The CDR3 coding sequence is TGTGCCAGCAGTTTCCTGACAGAAAGGAACTATGGCTACACCTTC. Encoded protein: CASSFLTERNYGYTF. The V gene is TRBV28, the J gene TRBJ1-2; weak D call: TRBD1 (5 bases). CDR3 length equals 15 residues. Trimming took 3 bases from V and 2 from J, leaving 13 bases between them. The germline gives CDR1 MDHEN, CDR2 SYDVKM.

The chain couples TRBV2 to TRBJ1-4; 7 nucleotides match TRBD1. Germline V lookup: CDR1 SNHLY, CDR2 FYNNEI. The CDR3 contains 13 residues. Unmatched junction bases numbered 8, after V lost 11 bases and J lost 5 bases. CDR3 in amino acids: CAGLGTENEKLFF. In nucleotides, the CDR3 is TGTGCCGGCCTCGGGACAGAGAATGAAAAACTGTTTTTT.

This chain connects TRBV19 to TRBJ1-5, with 9 bases identical to TRBD1. The CDR3 loop spans 16 amino acids. Germline lookup yields CDR1 LNHDA and CDR2 SQIVND (reference sequence). Trimming cost V 5 bases and J 7 bases; bases outside gene matches: 12. The DNA of the CDR3 is TGTGCCAGTAGTTTAACCGGGACAGGGAGTACCCAGCCCCAGCATTTT. Amino acids: CASSLTGTGSTQPQHF.

The chain recombines TRBV9 with TRBJ2-1; a weak D match, TRBD2 (6 bases). Germline loops: CDR1 SGDLS, CDR2 YYNGEE. Deletions cut 3 bases from V and 9 bases from J, with 13 bases between. This CDR3 is built from 13 residues. The CDR3 here is CASSGGGLGEQFF. CDR3 bases: TGTGCCAGCAGCGGTGGGGGGTTGGGTGAGCAGTTCTTC.

The chain couples TRBV28 to TRBJ1-4; 9 nucleotides match TRBD1. V lost 3 bases and J lost 3; bases outside the gene matches: 11. The CDR3 is 18 amino acids. Germline V gene sequence: CDR1 MDHEN, CDR2 SYDVKM. The CDR3 DNA sequence: TGTGCCAGCAGTTTCGACCCGGGACAGGGTTCTTCTAATGAAAAACTGTTTTTT. Translated, it gives CASSFDPGQGSSNEKLFF.

This chain joins TRBV28 and TRBJ2-5; D uncertain. The V end lost 4 bases, the J end lost 5 bases, and 8 bases lay between the germline ends. Germline V CDR1 and CDR2: MDHEN, SYDVKM. The CDR3 loop spans 12 amino acids. This CDR3 reads CASSSSAETQYF. CDR3 sequence (DNA): TGTGCCAGCAGTTCATCAGCGGAGACCCAGTACTTC.